The 32 T cell receptor beta chains reported below all come from one sample, sequenced in a study of CXCR3-negative and CXCR3-positive naive CD8 T cells. Via 5' RACE with UMI labels, TRB cDNA libraries were prepared. One entry per CDR3 protein, without DNA, is what TCRdb gives after re-calling the 5' RACE reads. This sample contains about 130,000 distinct CDR3 sequences. The source material was naive CXCR3- CD8+ T cells from blood. The subset here: CD45RO-CCR7+CD27+CD95- naive CD8+ T cells lacking CXCR3 (TNR3-). These receptors came from a human donor in good health. Some clones in this sample may be carry-over from other donors' samples.

V gene TRBV18 combines with J gene TRBJ2-7; the TRBD1 assignment by TCRdb is unverifiable without DNA. CDR1 KGHSH and CDR2 LQKENI come from the germline V gene. This CDR3 has 16 residues. CDR3 protein: CASSQMKTPAPGEQYF.

V usage is TRBV3-1 and J usage is TRBJ2-7; the D gene TCRdb calls, TRBD1, cannot be checked with no DNA. This CDR3 comprises 14 residues. Germline V gene sequence: CDR1 LGHDT, CDR2 YNNKEL (reference sequence). This CDR3 reads CASDRGVEGSEQYF.

The chain recombines TRBV4-2 with TRBJ1-2. The CDR3 runs 14 residues. Germline V gene lookup returns CDR1 LGHNA and CDR2 YNFKEQ. The CDR3 loop reads CASSPFSTGGGYTF.

The rearrangement links TRBV29-1 to TRBJ2-7; the TCRdb D gene call, TRBD1, has no DNA to confirm it. The CDR3 loop spans 13 amino acids. Germline lookup yields CDR1 SQVTM and CDR2 ANQGSEA. CDR3 sequence reads: CSVPGQGTYEQYF.

The chain uses TRBV5-1 and TRBJ1-4; TCRdb returns TRBD1, unconfirmable since there is no DNA. Germline V gene data show CDR1 as SGHRS and CDR2 as YFSETQ. This CDR3 region has 15 residues. CDR3 amino acids: CASSFQQGAGEKLFF.

The chain carries TRBV5-6 and TRBJ2-7; TCRdb names TRBD1, which stays unverified in the absence of DNA. This CDR3 region has 15 residues. The germline gives CDR1 SGHDT, CDR2 YYEEEE. CDR3 residues: CASSLGQKSSYEQYF.

The chain uses TRBV6-2 or TRBV6-3 and TRBJ2-1; as DNA is missing, the TRBD1 call by TCRdb cannot be tested. The CDR3 is 14 amino acids. Germline lookup yields CDR1 MNHEY and CDR2 SVGEGT. CDR3 region: CASSYSSSREEQFF.

The chain recombines TRBV6-5 with TRBJ2-1; with no DNA, the TCRdb D assignment of TRBD2 cannot be verified. The length of the CDR3 is 15 residues. Per germline, CDR1 MNHEY and CDR2 SVGAGI. The chain's CDR3 is CASSQQGPPYNEQFF.

The CDR3: CASSFLDSGASGELFF. The chain carries TRBV28 and TRBJ2-2; the D call of TRBD1 rests on TCRdb alone, since no DNA is present to check it. The CDR3 covers 16 residues. CDR1 is MDHEN, CDR2 SYDVKM, per germline.

This chain connects TRBV6-2 or TRBV6-3 to TRBJ2-7; the TRBD2 assignment by TCRdb is unverifiable without DNA. CDR1 MNHEY and CDR2 SVGEGT come from the germline V gene. This CDR3 has 13 amino acids. The CDR3 loop reads CASSRDSIYEQYF.

The rearrangement uses TRBV12-3 or TRBV12-4 and TRBJ1-1; TCRdb calls TRBD1, which cannot be checked without DNA. CDR3 length: 15 amino acids. The CDR3: CASSLSATVNTEAFF.

The chain carries TRBV7-9 and TRBJ1-4; TCRdb's D call of TRBD1 is untestable without DNA. The germline CDR1 and CDR2 sequences are SEHNR and FQNEAQ (reference sequence). CDR3 length: 16 residues. CDR3 residues: CASSLADRGLNEKLFF.

This rearrangement joins TRBV6-6 to TRBJ1-5; the D call from TCRdb, TRBD1, cannot be confirmed without DNA. Germline V gene data show CDR1 as MNHNY and CDR2 as SVGAGI (reference sequence). The CDR3 extends over 13 amino acids. CDR3 sequence reads: CASRSGYGQPQHF.

The chain couples TRBV4-1 to TRBJ2-7; TCRdb's D call of TRBD1 is untestable without DNA. The CDR3 consists of 16 residues. Germline V gives CDR1 MGHRA, CDR2 YSYEKL. CDR3 protein: CASSQVSETGFYEQYF.

The chain employs TRBV4-1 and TRBJ2-1; the TCRdb call, TRBD2, lacks DNA for checking. The CDR3 is 20 amino acids. The germline V gene encodes CDR1 MGHRA and CDR2 YSYEKL. The CDR3 spells CTSSQDPIGLAGLIYNEQFF.

The chain combines TRBV5-6 with TRBJ2-2; the TRBD1 assignment by TCRdb is unverifiable without DNA. Germline V gives CDR1 SGHDT, CDR2 YYEEEE. This CDR3 comprises 17 residues. CDR3 in amino acids: CASHYGVGGESSGELFF.

This rearrangement joins TRBV7-9 to TRBJ2-7; TCRdb reports TRBD1, a call that lacks DNA to check it against. The germline V gene has CDR1 SEHNR and CDR2 FQNEAQ (reference sequence). There are 17 residues in the CDR3. CDR3 sequence reads: CASSLPRGRGSHYEQYF.

The rearrangement uses TRBV10-3 and TRBJ2-7; TCRdb returns TRBD1, unconfirmable since there is no DNA. This CDR3 comprises 14 residues. CDR1 and CDR2 (germline): ENHRY, SYGVKD. The chain's CDR3 is CAISEPGKTYEQYF.

The chain employs TRBV28 and TRBJ2-5. This CDR3 has 14 amino acids. The germline V gene has CDR1 MDHEN and CDR2 SYDVKM. CDR3 residues: CASSDPKPLETQYF.

CDR3 sequence reads: CASSLEARGGETQYF. The rearrangement joins TRBV12-3 or TRBV12-4 to TRBJ2-5; TCRdb returns TRBD1, unconfirmable since there is no DNA. The CDR3 runs to 15 residues.

The chain uses TRBV28 and TRBJ2-2; no DNA is available, so the TRBD1 call from TCRdb remains unchecked. Germline V gene lookup returns CDR1 MDHEN and CDR2 SYDVKM. The CDR3 has 16 amino acids. CDR3 residues: CASSLVFIGTGGELFF.

The V gene is TRBV7-9, the J gene TRBJ1-1. This CDR3 region has 11 residues. CDR1 SEHNR and CDR2 FQNEAQ come from the germline V gene (reference sequence). The CDR3 is CASAFGTEAFF.

The chain uses TRBV5-1 and TRBJ2-7; lacking DNA, the TRBD2 call made by TCRdb goes unchecked. This CDR3 region has 15 residues. The germline CDR1 and CDR2 sequences are SGHRS and YFSETQ. The CDR3 loop is CASSSSGTAAYEQYF.

V gene TRBV6-2 or TRBV6-3 combines with J gene TRBJ2-1; the D call of TRBD2 rests on TCRdb alone, since no DNA is present to check it. This CDR3 has 16 residues. Looked up from germline, CDR1 is MNHEY and CDR2 is SVGEGT. This CDR3 reads CASSYGEGLVYNEQFF.

The gene calls are TRBV4-1 and TRBJ2-3; the TCRdb call, TRBD2, lacks DNA for checking. CDR1 is MGHRA and CDR2 is YSYEKL in the germline V gene. This CDR3 comprises 20 residues. Here the CDR3 reads CASSQAGLAGGRGRTDTQYF.

The chain joins TRBV15 to TRBJ2-1. In germline, CDR1 is LNHNV, CDR2 YYDKDF (reference sequence). CDR3 size: 15 residues. The CDR3 spells CATSADRSSYNEQFF.

The gene calls are TRBV20-1 and TRBJ2-5; the TRBD1 assignment by TCRdb is unverifiable without DNA. CDR3 length: 14 residues. The germline gives CDR1 DFQATT, CDR2 SNEGSKA (reference sequence). CDR3 region: CSARDRSAYNEQFF.

The J gene is TRBJ1-2, the V gene TRBV12-3 or TRBV12-4; TCRdb returns TRBD1, unconfirmable since there is no DNA. The CDR3 spans 15 residues. CDR3 sequence reads: CASSLPGQGGWGYTF.

The CDR3 region is CASSDDTGGETQYF. V usage is TRBV18 and J usage is TRBJ2-5; TCRdb outputs TRBD2, but without DNA this stays unchecked. The CDR3 extends over 14 amino acids. The germline gives CDR1 KGHSH, CDR2 LQKENI.

V and J are TRBV4-3 and TRBJ1-1; lacking DNA, the TRBD1 call made by TCRdb goes unchecked. This CDR3 is 14 amino acids long. Germline lookup yields CDR1 LGHNA and CDR2 YSLEER. CDR3 sequence: CASTVGTANTEAFF.

V gene TRBV10-1 combines with J gene TRBJ2-1; TCRdb's D call, TRBD1, is unchecked because there is no DNA. Germline V gives CDR1 WNHNN, CDR2 SYGVQD (reference sequence). CDR3 length: 15 amino acids. This chain's CDR3 is CASSEGGFTYNEQFF.

This chain joins TRBV2 and TRBJ2-3; checking the TCRdb D call of TRBD1 is not possible without DNA. The CDR3 totals 17 residues. Germline V lookup: CDR1 SNHLY, CDR2 FYNNEI. The CDR3 sequence: CASKVWGRGGSTDTQYF.